This T cell receptor (beta chain) derives from a study of blood T cells in healthy people across ages (dated by TCRdb to between 2014 and 2016). Context from the whole study: Template switching captured roughly one uniquely barcoded TCR beta cDNA molecule per two T cells in model experiments. The study measured age-related changes in TCR beta repertoire diversity using deep sequencing normalized with unique cDNA molecular identifiers. Donors were grouped into four age groups: young (average 16 years), middle-aged (roughly 37), aged (around 60) and long-lived (about 90). Donors of different ages were randomly distributed across sequencing lanes to avoid experimental bias. Two additional independent replicas of 1 million unique cDNA reads from the same blood draw were analyzed for two donors (one aged 18 to 29 and one aged 80 or older). Beyond this particular receptor, the publication reports: Because donor CMV infection status was unknown, age-related changes in expanded clonotypes were potentially confounded. Conclusive comparison of naive and antigen-experienced compartments was prevented by the profiling of bulk unsorted PBMCs. There was a strong correlation between observed TCR beta diversity and the percentage of naive T cells measured by flow cytometry. Estimates of total diversity from one million sequenced T cells were regarded as lower bounds and underestimates. As age increased, observed TCR beta diversity per million T cells dropped in a roughly linear way, and a significant reduction was already evident by age about 40. Compared with the aged group, more naive CD4+ T cells, fewer expanded clones and increased TCR diversity were shown by the long-lived group, suggesting age selection.

Libraries were prepared through 5' RACE. A second about 7 to 12 cycle PCR used a sample-barcoded 5' primer and a J-beta primer mix. A unique molecular identifier was introduced onto each TCR beta cDNA molecule by a template-switch 5' adaptor carrying 12 random nucleotides. At least 2.5 million CDR3-containing paired-end reads were obtained from each sample. The Mint cDNA synthesis kit, primed by a TRBC-specific oligonucleotide, was used to synthesize first-strand cDNA from all RNA. After uracil-DNA glycosylase treatment, a first 18-cycle PCR used universal primers M1SS and BC2_uni_R on all cDNA. Per the source publication's procedure: For normalization, 1 million high-quality reads were randomly selected from each sample, with every read carrying a distinct molecular identifier. Instead of being binned into consensus sequences, reads that shared molecular identifiers were thrown out. CDR3 identification, clonotype clustering and error correction used MiTCR with a Q25 quality threshold and the strictest error-elimination algorithm. Lower-bound total TCR beta diversity was estimated with a nonparametric unseen species model using Euler transformation. TCRdb applied fastp at Q25 and MiXCR to the public reads, then kept only in-frame beta chains. Duplicate CDR3 protein sequences are folded into a single record with the most common DNA and genes. The V and J calls come from TCRdb's annotation, not from the publication. Counted in this sample were around 1,900,000 distinct CDR3 sequences; about two fifths of them appeared once. The ten largest clonotypes hold more than 20% of the sample.

Systemically healthy Caucasian individuals from Russia, 39 in total and aged roughly 6 to 100 years, were included as donors. About 10 milliliters of peripheral blood were drawn from each donor into EDTA-treated Vacutainer tubes. Ficoll-Paque density-gradient centrifugation was used to isolate PBMCs, with at least 6.5 million per sample. Trizol reagent was used to extract total RNA from the PBMCs, yielding at least 5 micrograms per sample. For every donor, flow cytometry on a PBMC aliquot measured the percentage of naive CD45RAhigh/CD27high T cells. This clonotype was observed a few times. What this receptor recognizes is not known. The sample holds no much larger clone one base away, and base qualities are not on file. The CDR3 goes from the cysteine to the phenylalanine over 17 residues. Of the read, only the CDR3 DNA is kept; its 51 bases are in frame from base 1. CDR1 SGHRS and CDR2 YFSETQ were looked up in the germline V gene. V loses 1 base at its end and J loses 0 bases; junction bases beyond the gene matches: 3.

This TCR was sampled from a human donor in good health. In this chain, TRBV5-1 is recombined with TRBJ2-1; 11 bases in the junction line up with TRBD2. Sequenced material: blood. The CDR3 region has the sequence CASSLLAGGNSYNEQFF. The nucleotide sequence reads TGCGCCAGCAGCTTGCTAGCGGGGGGTAACTCCTACAATGAGCAGTTCTTC.